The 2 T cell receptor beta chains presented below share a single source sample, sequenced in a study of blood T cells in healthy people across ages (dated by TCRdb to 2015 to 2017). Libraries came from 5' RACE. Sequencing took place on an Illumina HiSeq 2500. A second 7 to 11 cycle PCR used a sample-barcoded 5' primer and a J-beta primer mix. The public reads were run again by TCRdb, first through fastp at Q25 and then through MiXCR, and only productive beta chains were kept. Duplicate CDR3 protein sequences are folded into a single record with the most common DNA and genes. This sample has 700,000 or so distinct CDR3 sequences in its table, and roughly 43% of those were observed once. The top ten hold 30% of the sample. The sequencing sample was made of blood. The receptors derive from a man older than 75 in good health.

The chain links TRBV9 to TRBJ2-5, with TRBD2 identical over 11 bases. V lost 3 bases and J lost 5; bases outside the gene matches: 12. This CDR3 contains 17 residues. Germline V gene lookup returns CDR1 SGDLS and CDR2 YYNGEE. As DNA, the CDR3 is TGTGCCAGCAGCGCGGGTTTTAGCGGGGGGGCATGGGAGACCCAGTACTTC. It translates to CASSAGFSGGAWETQYF.

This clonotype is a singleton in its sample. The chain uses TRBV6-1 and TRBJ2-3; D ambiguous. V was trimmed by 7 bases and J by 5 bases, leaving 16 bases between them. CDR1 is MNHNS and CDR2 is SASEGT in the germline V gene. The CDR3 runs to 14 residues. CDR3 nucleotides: TGTGCCAGCACCCCAAGTAGGGTTGGAGATACGCAGTATTTT. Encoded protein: CASTPSRVGDTQYF.